Reported below is one T cell receptor beta chain. The sample comes from a study of blood T cells in healthy people across ages. Germline V gene lookup returns CDR1 MGHRA and CDR2 YSYEKL. Trimming removed 2 bases at V and 5 bases at J, with 19 bases between. This CDR3 contains 17 residues. A J-beta primer mix and a sample-barcoded 5' primer were used in a second PCR of roughly 6 to 12 cycles. Sequencing yielded, for each sample, at least 3 million paired-end reads carrying CDR3. MiXCR was run by TCRdb on the 5' RACE reads, yielding one entry per CDR3 protein. Of around 990,000 distinct CDR3 sequences in the sample, 20% to 25% are singletons; the top ten hold 0.75%. These data also formed part of another study, on T cells of mothers and their children.

The sequencing sample was made of blood. The chain is built from TRBV4-1 and TRBJ2-1; D might be TRBD2 (6 bases). The sequence came from a girl aged 2 to 10 in good health. CDR3 protein: CASSQNFLTRPDNEQFF. CDR3 DNA: TGCGCCAGCAGCCAAAATTTTCTGACTAGACCCGACAATGAGCAGTTCTTC.